This T cell receptor beta chain was observed in a study of blood T cell repertoires in COVID-19. Losses at the gene ends were 0 bases for V and 0 bases for J; bases not matched to a gene: 7. Germline V gene sequence: CDR1 SGDLS, CDR2 YYNGEE. CDR3 size: 18 residues. Here immunoSEQ multiplex PCR was the method, and the copy in TCRdb shows in-frame clones only, minus some. The sample has 71,000 or so clones; about nine tenths are singletons. The specimen was peripheral blood. The clonotype comes from a woman in her late teens or twenties with acute or convalescent COVID-19. The gene calls are TRBV9 and TRBJ2-1; 9 positions agree with TRBD2. For the CDR3, the DNA is TGTGCCAGCAGCGTAGGTAGCGGGAGCGATATCTCCTACAATGAGCAGTTCTTC. This codes for CASSVGSGSDISYNEQFF.